The T cell receptor (beta chain) under discussion was sequenced for a study of T cells after yellow fever vaccination. Trimming cost V 2 bases and J 4 bases, with 9 bases left between them. The CDR3 loop spans 14 amino acids. The V gene's germline CDR1 is SEHNR and CDR2 FQNEAQ (reference sequence). This clonotype was observed at least ten times. Its antigen is still unknown. Findings of the study overall: Post-booster repertoires contained most primary-vaccination clones again (about 95% CD4, approximately 88% CD8).

Using its own MiXCR run on the 5' RACE reads, TCRdb lists one record per CDR3 protein. The sample shows hundreds of thousands of distinct CDR3 sequences, approximately 15% of them seen only once. Specimen: PBMCs, collected on the day of the yellow fever booster vaccination. V usage is TRBV7-9 and J usage is TRBJ2-1; D not certain. The TCR originated in a man in his thirties or forties who received the YFV17D yellow fever vaccine. The CDR3 bases are TGTGCCAGCAGCTTACTTGCCAGATACAATGAGCAGTTCTTC. Amino acids: CASSLLARYNEQFF.